The sequence of this T cell receptor beta chain was determined in a study of identical twins (TCRdb year 2016). Context from the whole study: To test whether fetal clonotypes persist, this study deep-sequenced TCR alpha and beta repertoires from monozygotic twins, from unrelated adults of various ages, and from cord blood. To rule out contamination, the twin experiments were replicated at different times with different library preparation protocols. What the research found in general, with its limitations: Because the same donors could not be followed over many years, conclusions were based on cross-sectional statistical analysis. Fewer insertions were carried by abundant cord blood beta clonotypes; a weaker similar trend was observed in young adult naive repertoires, while no such trend was observed in memory repertoires. Excess twin sharing in beta out-of-frame sequences was weaker because fewer shared sequences lowered the signal-to-noise ratio. Compared with coincidental sharing between unrelated individuals, out-of-frame TCR alpha sequences shared between twins had an excess of sequences with low generation probability. In monozygotic twins, out-of-frame TCR alpha sharing was systematically underestimated by recombination models, although the models agreed with sharing between unrelated individuals. Zero-insertion analyses could be partly confounded by invariant T cells such as MAIT and iNKT, though diverse VJ usage argued against such confounding for most clonotypes.

All donors were healthy Caucasians. Three pairs of female monozygotic twins, all aged about 18 to 30 years, were included in the twin cohort. Peripheral blood mononuclear cells were the source from which RNA for the TCR libraries was isolated. This clonotype was counted only a few times. Its antigen has not been determined. There are no base qualities to consult, and no much larger clone falls within one base. The receptor library was made with 5' RACE. Sequencing relied on an Illumina HiSeq 2000. A universal primer binding site was introduced by template switching, and a unique molecular identifier was present in the final cDNA, enabling accurate counting of TCR cDNA molecules. Specific primers in the conserved constant-segment region were used to synthesize first-strand cDNA for TCR alpha and beta chains. Each cDNA library was double barcoded, with a SMART-Mk sample barcode plus Illumina barcodes, to control for contamination. TruSeq adapter sequences and Illumina sample barcodes were added in two successive PCR steps. The TCR alpha and beta cDNA libraries were sequenced on the Illumina HiSeq platform using custom primers. Per the source publication's procedure: Unique molecular identifiers were extracted from raw reads with MiGEC, and CDR3 positions were determined with MiXCR. Recombination models were inferred per individual with the repgenHMM and IGoR tools using an EM algorithm. Shared clonotype analysis was performed with the tcR package in R, normalizing sharing by the product of cloneset sizes. To study raw recombination free of thymic and clonal selection effects, out-of-frame nonproductive sequences were analyzed. The public reads were reanalyzed by TCRdb: fastp trimming at Q25, MiXCR alignment, in-frame beta chains only. Each CDR3 protein gets just one entry, which takes the most common genes and DNA from the rows behind it. TCRdb's processing, not the study's, gives the V and J calls here. The sample includes under 900,000 distinct CDR3 sequences, with 15% to 20% observed a single time. Together, the top ten hold roughly 13% of the sample.

These sequences were also reported in another study, on T cells expressing NK-cell markers. The second paper states: In sorted CD3+CD56+NKG2C+, CD3+CD56+NKG2C- and CD3+CD56-NKG2C+ T-cell subsets from roughly 8 donors, TCR beta-chain repertoires were profiled. Among the eight sequenced donors, only one was HCMV-seronegative, while the other seven were HCMV-seropositive. To restrict sorting to alphabetaTCR-expressing T cells, an anti-gammadeltaTCR antibody was added in several experiments. For six donors, the dominant CD3+CD56+NKG2C+ clonotypes were among the top 10 CD8+ clonotypes and accounted for roughly 1.0-8% of CD8+ T cells. Those dominant clonotypes were again the most abundant among CD3+CD56-NKG2C+ cells in a handful of donors, at about 25-65%. Whether the expanded NKG2C-expressing T cell clones were specific for HCMV antigens was left unclear. The eight sequenced donors were randomly selected healthy volunteers, three men and five women. HCMV-specific IgG was detected in serum with a commercial ELISA kit to determine HCMV serostatus. For a handful of donors, bulk peripheral blood T-cell repertoires were also sequenced from unsorted PBMC. Reads were demultiplexed and grouped by UMI with MIGEC, and clonotypes were assembled and quantified with MiTCR. To exclude erroneous sequences, only TCR cDNA sequences supported by at least two reads were retained. The tcR package was used for downstream repertoire analysis, and clonotypes were matched between fractions using CDR3 nucleotide sequence together with V segment. VDJmatch was used to annotate antigen specificity against VDJdb, with one amino acid substitution in CDR3 permitted.

Material: PBMCs. The clonotype comes from a woman aged 18-30 years in good health.

The CDR3 region has the sequence CASSRSYGNTGELFF. The base sequence is TGCGCCAGCAGCCGGTCCTACGGGAACACCGGGGAGCTGTTTTTT. The V gene is TRBV4-3 and the J gene is TRBJ2-2, with the identity of the D gene unclear. CDR1 and CDR2 were assigned from the germline V gene as LGHNA and YSLEER. V is clipped by 4 bases and J by 1 base, and the sequence between their germline boundaries is 10 bases long. The CDR3 runs 15 amino acids, cysteine and phenylalanine included. The DNA shown is the 45-base CDR3, in frame from base 1.